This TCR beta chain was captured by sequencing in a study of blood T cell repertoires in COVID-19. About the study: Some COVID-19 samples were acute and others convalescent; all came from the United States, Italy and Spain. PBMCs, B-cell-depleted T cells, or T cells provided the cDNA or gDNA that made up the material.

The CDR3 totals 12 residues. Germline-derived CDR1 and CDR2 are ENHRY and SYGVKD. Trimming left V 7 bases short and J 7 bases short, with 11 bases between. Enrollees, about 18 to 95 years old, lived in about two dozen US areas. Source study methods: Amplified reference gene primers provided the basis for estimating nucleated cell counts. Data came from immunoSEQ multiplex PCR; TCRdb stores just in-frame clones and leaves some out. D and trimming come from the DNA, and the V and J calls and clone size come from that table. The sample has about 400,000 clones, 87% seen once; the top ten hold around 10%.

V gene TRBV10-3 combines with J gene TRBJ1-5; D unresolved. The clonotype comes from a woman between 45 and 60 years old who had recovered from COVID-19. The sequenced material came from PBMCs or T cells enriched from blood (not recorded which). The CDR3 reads CAIKDRGQPQHF. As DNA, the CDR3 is TGTGCCATCAAGGATCGGGGACAGCCCCAGCATTTT.